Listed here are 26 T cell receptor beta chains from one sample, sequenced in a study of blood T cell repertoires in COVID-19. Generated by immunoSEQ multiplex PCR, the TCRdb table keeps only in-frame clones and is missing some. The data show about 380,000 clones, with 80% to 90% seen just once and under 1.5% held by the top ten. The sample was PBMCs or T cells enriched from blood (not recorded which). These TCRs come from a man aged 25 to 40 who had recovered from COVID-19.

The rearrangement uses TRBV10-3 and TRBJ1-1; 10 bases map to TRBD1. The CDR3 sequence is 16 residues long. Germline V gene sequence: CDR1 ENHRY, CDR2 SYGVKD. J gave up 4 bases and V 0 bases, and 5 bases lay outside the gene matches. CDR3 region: CAISESGGQGSTEAFF. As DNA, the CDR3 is TGTGCCATCAGTGAGTCGGGGGGACAGGGGAGCACTGAAGCTTTCTTT.

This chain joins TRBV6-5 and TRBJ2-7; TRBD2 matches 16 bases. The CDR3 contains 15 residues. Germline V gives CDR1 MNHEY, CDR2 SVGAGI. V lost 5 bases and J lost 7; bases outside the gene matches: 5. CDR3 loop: CASSIGTSGGGEQYF. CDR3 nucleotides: TGTGCCAGCAGTATCGGGACTAGCGGGGGGGGAGAGCAGTACTTC.

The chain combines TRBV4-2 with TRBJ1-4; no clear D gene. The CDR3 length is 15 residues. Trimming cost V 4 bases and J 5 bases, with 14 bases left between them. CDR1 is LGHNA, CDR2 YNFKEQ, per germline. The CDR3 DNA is TGTGCCAGCAGCCCGTCGGGATCACGGAATGAAAAACTGTTTTTT. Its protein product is CASSPSGSRNEKLFF.

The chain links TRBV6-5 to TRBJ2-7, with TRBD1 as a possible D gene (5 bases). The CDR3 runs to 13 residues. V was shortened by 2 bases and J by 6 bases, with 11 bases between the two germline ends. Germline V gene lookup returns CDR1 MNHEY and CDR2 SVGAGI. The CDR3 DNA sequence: TGTGCCAGCAGTTACAGGGAAAGGGGCGAGCAGTACTTC. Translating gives CASSYRERGEQYF.

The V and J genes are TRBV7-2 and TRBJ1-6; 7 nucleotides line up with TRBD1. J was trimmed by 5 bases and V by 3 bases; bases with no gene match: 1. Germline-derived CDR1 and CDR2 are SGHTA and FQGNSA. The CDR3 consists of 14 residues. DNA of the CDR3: TGTGCCAGCAGCTTGGGGACAGATAATTCACCCCTCCACTTT. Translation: CASSLGTDNSPLHF.

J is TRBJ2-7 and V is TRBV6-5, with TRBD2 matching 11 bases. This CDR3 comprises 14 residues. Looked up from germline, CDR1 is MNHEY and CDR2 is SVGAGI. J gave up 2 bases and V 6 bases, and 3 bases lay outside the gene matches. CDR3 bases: TGTGCCAGCAGCCGACTAGCGGGGCCCTACGAGCAGTACTTC. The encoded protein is CASSRLAGPYEQYF.

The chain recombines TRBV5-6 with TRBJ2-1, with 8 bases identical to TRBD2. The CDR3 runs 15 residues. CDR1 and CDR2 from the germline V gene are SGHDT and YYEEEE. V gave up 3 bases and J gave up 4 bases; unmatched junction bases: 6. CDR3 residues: CASSSSGGPYNEQFF. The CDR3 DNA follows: TGTGCCAGCAGCTCGAGCGGGGGACCGTACAATGAGCAGTTCTTC.

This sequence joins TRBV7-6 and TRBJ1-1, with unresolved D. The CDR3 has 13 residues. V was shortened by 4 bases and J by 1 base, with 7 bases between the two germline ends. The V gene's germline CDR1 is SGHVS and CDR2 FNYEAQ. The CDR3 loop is CASSSQENTEAFF. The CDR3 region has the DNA TGTGCCAGCAGCTCCCAGGAGAACACTGAAGCTTTCTTT.

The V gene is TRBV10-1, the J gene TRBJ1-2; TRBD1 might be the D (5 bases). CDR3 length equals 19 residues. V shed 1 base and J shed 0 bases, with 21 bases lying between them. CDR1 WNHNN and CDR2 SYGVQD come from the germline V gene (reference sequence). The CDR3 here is CASSEWQGWSPLANYGYTF. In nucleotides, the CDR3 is TGCGCCAGCAGTGAGTGGCAGGGTTGGTCCCCGTTAGCTAACTATGGCTACACCTTC.

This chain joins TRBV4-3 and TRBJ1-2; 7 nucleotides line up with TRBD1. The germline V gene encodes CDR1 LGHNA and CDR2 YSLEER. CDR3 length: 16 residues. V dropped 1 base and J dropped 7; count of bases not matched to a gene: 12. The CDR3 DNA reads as TGCGCCAGCAGCCAAGGAGACGACAGGGTGTACGGTGGCTACACCTTC. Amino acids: CASSQGDDRVYGGYTF.

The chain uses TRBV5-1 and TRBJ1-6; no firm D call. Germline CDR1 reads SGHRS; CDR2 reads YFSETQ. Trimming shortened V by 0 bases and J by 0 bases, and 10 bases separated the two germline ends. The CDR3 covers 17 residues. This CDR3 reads CASSLVGRSSYNSPLHF. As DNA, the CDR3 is TGCGCCAGCAGCTTGGTGGGGAGGAGCTCCTATAATTCACCCCTCCACTTT.

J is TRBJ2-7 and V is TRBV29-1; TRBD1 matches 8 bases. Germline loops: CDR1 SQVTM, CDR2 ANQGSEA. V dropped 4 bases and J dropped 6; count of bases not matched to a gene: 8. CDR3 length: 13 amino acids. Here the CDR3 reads CSVGQGILTEQYF. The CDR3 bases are TGCAGCGTTGGACAGGGGATATTAACCGAGCAGTACTTC.

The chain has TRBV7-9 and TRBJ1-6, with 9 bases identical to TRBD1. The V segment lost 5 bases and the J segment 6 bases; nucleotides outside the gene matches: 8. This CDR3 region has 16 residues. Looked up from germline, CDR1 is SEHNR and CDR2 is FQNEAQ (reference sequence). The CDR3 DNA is TGTGCCAGCAGCCCAGGACAGGGGACAGTTAATTCACCCCTCCACTTT. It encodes CASSPGQGTVNSPLHF.

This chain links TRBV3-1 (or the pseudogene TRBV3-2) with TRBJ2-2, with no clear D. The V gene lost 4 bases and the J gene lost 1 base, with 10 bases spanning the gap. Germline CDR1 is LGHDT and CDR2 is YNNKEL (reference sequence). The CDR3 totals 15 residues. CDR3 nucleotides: TGTGCCAGCAGCCGGCCGGGTTTGAACACCGGGGAGCTGTTTTTT. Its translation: CASSRPGLNTGELFF.

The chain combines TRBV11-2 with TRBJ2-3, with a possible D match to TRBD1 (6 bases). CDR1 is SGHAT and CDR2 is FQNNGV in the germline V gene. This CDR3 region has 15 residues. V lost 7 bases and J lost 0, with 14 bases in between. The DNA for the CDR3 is TGTGCCAGCAAACCAGGGGTTTCTAGCACAGATACGCAGTATTTT. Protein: CASKPGVSSTDTQYF.

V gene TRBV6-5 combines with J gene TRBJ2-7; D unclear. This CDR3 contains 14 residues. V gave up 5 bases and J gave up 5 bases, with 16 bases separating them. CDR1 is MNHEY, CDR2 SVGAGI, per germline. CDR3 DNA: TGTGCCAGCAGTCGTCCCGGGTACCTCGACGAGCAGTACTTC. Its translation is CASSRPGYLDEQYF.

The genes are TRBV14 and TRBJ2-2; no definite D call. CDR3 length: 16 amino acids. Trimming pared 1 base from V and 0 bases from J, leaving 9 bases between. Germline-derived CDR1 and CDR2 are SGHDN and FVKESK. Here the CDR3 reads CASSQGILANTGELFF. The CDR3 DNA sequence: TGTGCCAGCAGCCAAGGTATTCTAGCGAACACCGGGGAGCTGTTTTTT.

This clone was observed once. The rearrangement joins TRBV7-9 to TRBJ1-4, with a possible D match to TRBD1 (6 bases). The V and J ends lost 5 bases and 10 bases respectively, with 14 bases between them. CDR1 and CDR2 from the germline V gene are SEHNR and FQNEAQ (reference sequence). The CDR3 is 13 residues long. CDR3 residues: CASSPGTLGKLFF. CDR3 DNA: TGTGCCAGCAGCCCCGGGACACTGGGAAAACTGTTTTTT.

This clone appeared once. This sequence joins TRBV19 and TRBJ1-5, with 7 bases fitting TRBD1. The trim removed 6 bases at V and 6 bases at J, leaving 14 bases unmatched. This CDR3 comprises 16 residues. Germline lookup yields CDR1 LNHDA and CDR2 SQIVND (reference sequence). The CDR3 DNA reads TGTGCCAGTAGCCCCTTATTGCAGGGGGTGTTTCAGCCCCAGCATTTT. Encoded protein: CASSPLLQGVFQPQHF.

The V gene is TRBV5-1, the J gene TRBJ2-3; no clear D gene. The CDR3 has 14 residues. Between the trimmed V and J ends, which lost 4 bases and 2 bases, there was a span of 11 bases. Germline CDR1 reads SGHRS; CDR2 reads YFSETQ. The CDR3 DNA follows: TGCGCCAGCAGCCTAATGGCGGACACAGATACGCAGTATTTT. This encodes CASSLMADTDTQYF.

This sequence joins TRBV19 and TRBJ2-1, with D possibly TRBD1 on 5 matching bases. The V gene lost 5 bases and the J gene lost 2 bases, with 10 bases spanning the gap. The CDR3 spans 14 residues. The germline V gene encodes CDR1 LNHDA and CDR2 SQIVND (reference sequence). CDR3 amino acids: CASSWQGTYNEQFF. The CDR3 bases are TGTGCCAGTAGTTGGCAGGGCACCTACAATGAGCAGTTCTTC.

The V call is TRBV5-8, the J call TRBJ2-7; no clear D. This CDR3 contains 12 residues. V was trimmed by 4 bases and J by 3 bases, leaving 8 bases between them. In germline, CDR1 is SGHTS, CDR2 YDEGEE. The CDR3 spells CASSREFYEQYF. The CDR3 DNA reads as TGTGCCAGCAGCCGCGAGTTCTACGAGCAGTACTTC.

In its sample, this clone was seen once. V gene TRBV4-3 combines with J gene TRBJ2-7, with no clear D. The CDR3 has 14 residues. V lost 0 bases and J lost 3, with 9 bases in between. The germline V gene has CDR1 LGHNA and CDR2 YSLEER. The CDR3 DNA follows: TGCGCCAGCAGCCAAGAATTGAATAGCTACGAGCAGTACTTC. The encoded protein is CASSQELNSYEQYF.

The CDR3 nucleotides read TGTGCCAGCAGCTACAGGGGTTCGATGAACACTGAAGCTTTCTTT. As protein: CASSYRGSMNTEAFF. The chain combines TRBV5-6 with TRBJ1-1, with TRBD1 identical over 7 bases. CDR1 is SGHDT, CDR2 YYEEEE, per germline. With 3 bases clipped from V and 0 bases from J, the junction kept 5 bases outside the gene matches. The CDR3 totals 15 residues.

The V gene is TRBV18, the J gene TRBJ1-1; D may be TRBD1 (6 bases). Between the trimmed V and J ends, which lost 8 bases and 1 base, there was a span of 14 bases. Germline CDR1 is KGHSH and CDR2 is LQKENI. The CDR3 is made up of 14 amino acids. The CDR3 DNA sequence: TGTGCCAGCGCCTACGGACAGAAGAACACTGAAGCTTTCTTT. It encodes CASAYGQKNTEAFF.

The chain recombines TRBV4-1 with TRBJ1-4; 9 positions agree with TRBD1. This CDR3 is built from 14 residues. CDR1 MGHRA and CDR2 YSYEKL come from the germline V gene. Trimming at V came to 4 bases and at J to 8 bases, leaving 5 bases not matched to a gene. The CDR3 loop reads CASSPGQGREKLFF. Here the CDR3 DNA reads TGCGCCAGCAGCCCGGGACAGGGACGCGAAAAACTGTTTTTT.